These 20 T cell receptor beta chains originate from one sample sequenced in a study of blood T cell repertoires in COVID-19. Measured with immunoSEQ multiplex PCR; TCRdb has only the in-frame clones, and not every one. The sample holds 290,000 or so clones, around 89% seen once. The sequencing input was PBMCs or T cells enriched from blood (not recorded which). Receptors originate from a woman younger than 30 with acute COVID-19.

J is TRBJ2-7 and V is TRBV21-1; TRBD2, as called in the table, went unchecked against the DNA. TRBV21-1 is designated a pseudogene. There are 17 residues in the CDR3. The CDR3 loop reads CASSMTTSGQNLYEQYF. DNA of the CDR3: TGTGCCAGCAGCATGACGACTAGCGGCCAAAACCTCTACGAGCAGTACTTC.

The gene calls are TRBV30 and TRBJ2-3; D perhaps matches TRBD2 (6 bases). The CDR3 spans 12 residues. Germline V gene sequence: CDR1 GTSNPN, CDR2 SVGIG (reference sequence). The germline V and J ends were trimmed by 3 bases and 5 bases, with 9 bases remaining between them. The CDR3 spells CAWRPGGDTQYF. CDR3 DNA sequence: TGTGCCTGGAGGCCCGGGGGAGATACGCAGTATTTT. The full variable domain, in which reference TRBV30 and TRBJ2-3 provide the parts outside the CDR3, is SQTIHQWPATLVQPVGSPLSLECTVEGTSNPNLYWYRQAAGRGLQLLFYSVGIGQISSEVPQNLSASRPQDRQFILSSKKLLLSDSGFYLCAWRPGGDTQYFGPGTRLTVL.

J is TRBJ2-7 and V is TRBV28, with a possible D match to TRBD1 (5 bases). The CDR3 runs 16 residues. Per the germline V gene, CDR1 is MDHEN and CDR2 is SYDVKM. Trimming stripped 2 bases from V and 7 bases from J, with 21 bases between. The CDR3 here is CASSLMVSRRGEEQYF. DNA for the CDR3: TGTGCCAGCAGTTTAATGGTTTCTAGAAGGGGTGAGGAGCAGTACTTC.

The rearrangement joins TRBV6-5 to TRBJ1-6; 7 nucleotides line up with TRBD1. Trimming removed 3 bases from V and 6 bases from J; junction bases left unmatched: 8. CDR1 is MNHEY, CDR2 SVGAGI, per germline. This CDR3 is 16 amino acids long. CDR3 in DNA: TGTGCCAGCAGTTATGGGTGGACAGGCGGTAATTCACCCCTCCACTTT. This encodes CASSYGWTGGNSPLHF.

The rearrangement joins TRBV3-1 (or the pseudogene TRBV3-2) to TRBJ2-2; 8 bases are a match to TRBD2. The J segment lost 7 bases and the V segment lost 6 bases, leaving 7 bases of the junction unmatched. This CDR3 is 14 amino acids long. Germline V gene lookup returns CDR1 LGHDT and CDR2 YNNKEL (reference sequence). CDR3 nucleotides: TGTGCCAGCAGACCCGGGACTAGGGTCGGGGAGCTGTTTTTT. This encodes CASRPGTRVGELFF.

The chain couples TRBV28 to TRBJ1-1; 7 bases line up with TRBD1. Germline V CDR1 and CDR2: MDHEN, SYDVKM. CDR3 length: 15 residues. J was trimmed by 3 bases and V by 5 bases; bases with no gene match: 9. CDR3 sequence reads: CASSTQGSLDTEAFF. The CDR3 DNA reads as TGTGCCAGCAGTACACAGGGGTCGTTGGACACTGAAGCTTTCTTT.

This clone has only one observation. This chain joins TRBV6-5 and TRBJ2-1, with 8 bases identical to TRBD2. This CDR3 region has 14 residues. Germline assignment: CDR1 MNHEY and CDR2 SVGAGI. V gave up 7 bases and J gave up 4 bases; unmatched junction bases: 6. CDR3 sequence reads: CASKFLAGYNEQFF. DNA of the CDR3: TGTGCCAGCAAGTTTTTAGCGGGATACAATGAGCAGTTCTTC.

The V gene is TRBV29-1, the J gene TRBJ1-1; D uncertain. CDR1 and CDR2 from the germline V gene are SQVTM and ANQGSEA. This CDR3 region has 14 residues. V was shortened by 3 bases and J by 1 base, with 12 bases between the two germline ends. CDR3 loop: CSVEKAAGNTEAFF. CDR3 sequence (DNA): TGCAGCGTTGAGAAGGCGGCGGGGAACACTGAAGCTTTCTTT.

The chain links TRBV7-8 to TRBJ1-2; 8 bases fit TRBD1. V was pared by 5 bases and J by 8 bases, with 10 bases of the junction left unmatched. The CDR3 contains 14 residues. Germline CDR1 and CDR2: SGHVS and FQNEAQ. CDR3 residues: CASSSQGASKGYTF. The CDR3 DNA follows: TGTGCCAGCAGCAGCCAGGGGGCGAGTAAGGGCTACACCTTC.

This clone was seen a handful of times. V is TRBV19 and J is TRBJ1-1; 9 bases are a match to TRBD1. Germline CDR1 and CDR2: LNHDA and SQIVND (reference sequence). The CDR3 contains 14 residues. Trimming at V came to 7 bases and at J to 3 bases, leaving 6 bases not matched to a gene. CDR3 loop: CASMDRGRDTEAFF. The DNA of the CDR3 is TGTGCCAGTATGGACAGGGGTCGCGACACTGAAGCTTTCTTT.

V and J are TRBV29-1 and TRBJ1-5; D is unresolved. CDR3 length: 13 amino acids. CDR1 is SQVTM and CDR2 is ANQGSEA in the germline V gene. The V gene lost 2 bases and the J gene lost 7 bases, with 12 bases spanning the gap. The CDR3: CSVETGVGQPQHF. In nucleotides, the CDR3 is TGCAGCGTTGAAACGGGAGTCGGGCAGCCCCAGCATTTT. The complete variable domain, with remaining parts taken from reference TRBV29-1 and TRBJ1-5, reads SAVISQKPSRDICQRGTSLTIQCQVDSQVTMMFWYRQQPGQSLTLIATANQGSEATYESGFVIDKFPISRPNLTFSTLTVSNMSPEDSSIYLCSVETGVGQPQHFGDGTRLSIL.

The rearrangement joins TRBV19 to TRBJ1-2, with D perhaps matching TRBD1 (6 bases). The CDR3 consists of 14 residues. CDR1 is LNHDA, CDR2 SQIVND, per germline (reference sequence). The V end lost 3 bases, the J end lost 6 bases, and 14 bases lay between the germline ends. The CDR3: CASSIPLQGHGYTF. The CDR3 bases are TGTGCCAGTAGTATCCCATTACAGGGACATGGCTACACCTTC.

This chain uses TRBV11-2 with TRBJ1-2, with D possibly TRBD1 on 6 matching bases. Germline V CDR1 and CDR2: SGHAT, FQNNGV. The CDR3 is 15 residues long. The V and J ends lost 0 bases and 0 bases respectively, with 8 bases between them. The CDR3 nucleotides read TGTGCCAGCAGCTTAGAAACAGGGCCTAACTATGGCTACACCTTC. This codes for CASSLETGPNYGYTF.

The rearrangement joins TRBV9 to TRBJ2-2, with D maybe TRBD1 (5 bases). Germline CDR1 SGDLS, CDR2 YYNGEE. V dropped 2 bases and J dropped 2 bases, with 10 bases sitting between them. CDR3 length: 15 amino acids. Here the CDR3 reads CASSVGQGNTGELFF. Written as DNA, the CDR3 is TGTGCCAGCAGCGTGGGGCAGGGCAACACCGGGGAGCTGTTTTTT.

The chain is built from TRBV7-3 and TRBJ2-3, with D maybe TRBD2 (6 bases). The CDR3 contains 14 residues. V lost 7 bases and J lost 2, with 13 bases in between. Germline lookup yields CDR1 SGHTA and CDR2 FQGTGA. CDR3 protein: CASTKGLATDTQYF. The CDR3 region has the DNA TGTGCCAGCACCAAGGGACTTGCCACAGATACGCAGTATTTT.

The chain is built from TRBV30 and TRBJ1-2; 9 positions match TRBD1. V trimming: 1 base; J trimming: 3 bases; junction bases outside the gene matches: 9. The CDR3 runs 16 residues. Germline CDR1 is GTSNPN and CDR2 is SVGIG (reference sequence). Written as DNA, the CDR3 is TGTGCCTGGAGTGACCTACTCACAGGGGGCTACTATGGCTACACCTTC. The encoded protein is CAWSDLLTGGYYGYTF.

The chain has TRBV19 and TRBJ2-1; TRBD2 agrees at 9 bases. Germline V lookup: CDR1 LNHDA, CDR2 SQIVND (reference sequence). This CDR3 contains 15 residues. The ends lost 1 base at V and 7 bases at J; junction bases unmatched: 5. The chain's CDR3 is CASSIGGRAPNEQFF. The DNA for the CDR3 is TGTGCCAGTAGTATAGGCGGGAGGGCCCCGAATGAGCAGTTCTTC.

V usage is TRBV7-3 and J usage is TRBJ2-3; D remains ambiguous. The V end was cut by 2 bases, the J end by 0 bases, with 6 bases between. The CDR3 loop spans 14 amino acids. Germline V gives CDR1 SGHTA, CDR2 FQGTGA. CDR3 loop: CASSLYGSTDTQYF. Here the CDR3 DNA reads TGTGCCAGCAGCTTATACGGGAGCACAGATACGCAGTATTTT.

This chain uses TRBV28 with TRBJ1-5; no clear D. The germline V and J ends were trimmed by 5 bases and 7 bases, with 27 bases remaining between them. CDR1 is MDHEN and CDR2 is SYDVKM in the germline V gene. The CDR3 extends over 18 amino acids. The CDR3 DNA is TGTGCCAGCAGTCCCCAACGCTTTACAGCTTCCAACCCCCAGCCCCAGCATTTT. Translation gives CASSPQRFTASNPQPQHF.

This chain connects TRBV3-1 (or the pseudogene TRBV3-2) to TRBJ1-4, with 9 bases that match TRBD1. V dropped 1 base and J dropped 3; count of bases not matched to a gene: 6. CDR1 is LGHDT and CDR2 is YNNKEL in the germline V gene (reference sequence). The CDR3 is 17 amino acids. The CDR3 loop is CASSQAHRGPANEKLFF. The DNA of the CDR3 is TGTGCCAGCAGCCAAGCCCACAGGGGGCCCGCTAATGAAAAACTGTTTTTT.